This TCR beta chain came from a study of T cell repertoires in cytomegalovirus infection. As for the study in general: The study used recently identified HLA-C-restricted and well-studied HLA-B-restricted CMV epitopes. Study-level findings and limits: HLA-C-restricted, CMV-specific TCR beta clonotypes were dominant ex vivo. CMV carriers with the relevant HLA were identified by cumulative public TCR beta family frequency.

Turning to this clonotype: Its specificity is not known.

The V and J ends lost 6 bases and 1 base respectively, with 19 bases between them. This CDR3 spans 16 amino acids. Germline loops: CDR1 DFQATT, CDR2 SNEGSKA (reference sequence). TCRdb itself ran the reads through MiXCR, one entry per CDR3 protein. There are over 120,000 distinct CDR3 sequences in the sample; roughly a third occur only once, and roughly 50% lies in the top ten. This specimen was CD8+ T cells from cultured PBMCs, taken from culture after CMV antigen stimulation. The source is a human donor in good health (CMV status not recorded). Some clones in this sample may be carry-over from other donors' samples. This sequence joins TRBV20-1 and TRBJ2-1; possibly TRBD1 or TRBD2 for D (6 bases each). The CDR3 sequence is CSAPGAGAGSYNEQFF. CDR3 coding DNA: TGCAGTGCCCCGGGGGCAGGGGCGGGGTCCTACAATGAGCAGTTCTTC.